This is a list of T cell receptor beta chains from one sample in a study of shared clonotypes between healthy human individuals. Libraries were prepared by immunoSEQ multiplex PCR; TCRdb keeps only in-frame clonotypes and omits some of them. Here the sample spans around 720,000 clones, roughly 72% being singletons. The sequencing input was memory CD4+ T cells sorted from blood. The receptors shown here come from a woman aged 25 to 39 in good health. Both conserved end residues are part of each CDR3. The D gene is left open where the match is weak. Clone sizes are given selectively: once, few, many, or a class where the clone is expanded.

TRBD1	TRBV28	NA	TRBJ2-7	CASSTPGTGLYEQYF	TGTGCCAGCAGTACCCCGGGGACAGGCCTCTACGAGCAGTACTTC
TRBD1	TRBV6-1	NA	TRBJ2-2	CASYPGQGDTGELFF	TGTGCCAGCTACCCCGGACAGGGTGACACCGGGGAGCTGTTTTTT
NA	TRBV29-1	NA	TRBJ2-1	CSVESEREQFF	TGCAGCGTTGAGAGCGAGCGGGAGCAGTTCTTC
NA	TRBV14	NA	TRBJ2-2	CASSQLITGELFF	TGTGCCAGCAGCCAACTCATCACCGGGGAGCTGTTTTTT
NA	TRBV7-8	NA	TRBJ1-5	CASSRQVSNQPQHF	TGTGCCAGCAGCCGTCAAGTCAGCAATCAGCCCCAGCATTTT
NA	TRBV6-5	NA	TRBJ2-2	CASSYSIVRTGELFF	TGTGCCAGCAGTTACTCGATCGTTCGTACCGGGGAGCTGTTTTTT
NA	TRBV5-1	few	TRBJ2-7	CASSLYLGEQYF	TGCGCCAGCAGCTTGTATCTGGGCGAGCAGTACTTC
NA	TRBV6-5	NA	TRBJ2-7	CASKAGTLSYEQYF	TGTGCCAGCAAAGCCGGGACCCTCTCCTACGAGCAGTACTTC
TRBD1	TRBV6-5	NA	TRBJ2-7	CASSYRDRGYEQYF	TGTGCCAGCAGTTACCGGGACAGGGGTTACGAGCAGTACTTC
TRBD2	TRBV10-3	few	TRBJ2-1	CAISESAASGDNNEQFF	TGTGCCATCAGTGAGTCTGCGGCTAGCGGGGACAACAATGAGCAGTTCTTC
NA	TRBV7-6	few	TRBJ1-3	CASSPRTASSGNTIYF	TGTGCCAGCAGCCCACGGACCGCCTCCTCTGGAAACACCATATATTTT
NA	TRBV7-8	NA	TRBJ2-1	CASSPQGYNEQFF	TGTGCCAGCAGCCCCCAGGGGTACAATGAGCAGTTCTTC
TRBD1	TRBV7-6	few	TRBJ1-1	CASSRQGDTEAFF	TGTGCCAGCAGCAGACAGGGAGACACTGAAGCTTTCTTT
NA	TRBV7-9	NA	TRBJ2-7	CASSSPTGQWGGGQYF	TGTGCCAGCAGCTCCCCAACAGGACAGTGGGGGGGTGGGCAGTACTTC
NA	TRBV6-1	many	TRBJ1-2	CASSEAGSYGYTF	TGTGCCAGCAGTGAAGCCGGCAGTTATGGCTACACCTTC
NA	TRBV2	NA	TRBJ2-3	CAARLGSPDTQYF	TGTGCCGCCAGACTGGGGTCCCCAGATACGCAGTATTTT
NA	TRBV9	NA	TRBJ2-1	CASSVEWDGGREQFF	TGTGCCAGCAGCGTAGAATGGGATGGGGGGAGGGAGCAGTTCTTC
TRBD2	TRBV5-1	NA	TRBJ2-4	CASSLGGGLAKNIQYF	TGCGCCAGCAGCTTAGGCGGGGGTCTAGCCAAAAACATTCAGTACTTC
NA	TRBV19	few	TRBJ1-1	CASSTTGTENTEAFF	TGTGCCAGTAGTACCACCGGGACCGAGAACACTGAAGCTTTCTTT
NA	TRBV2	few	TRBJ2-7	CASRDRQSSYEQYF	TGTGCCAGCAGAGACCGACAGAGCTCCTACGAGCAGTACTTC
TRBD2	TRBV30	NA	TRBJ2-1	CAWSGPTSGRDSYNEQFF	TGTGCCTGGAGTGGCCCTACTAGCGGGAGGGATTCCTACAATGAGCAGTTCTTC
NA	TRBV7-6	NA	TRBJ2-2	CASSTRTGTVNTGELFF	TGTGCCAGCAGCACACGCACCGGGACTGTTAACACCGGGGAGCTGTTTTTT
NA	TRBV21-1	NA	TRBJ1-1	CASSPLMGGSAFF	TGTGCCAGCAGCCCCCTGATGGGGGGCTCTGCTTTCTTT
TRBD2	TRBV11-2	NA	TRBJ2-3	CASSSGTSGNTDTQYF	TGTGCCAGCAGCTCCGGGACTAGCGGGAACACAGATACGCAGTATTTT
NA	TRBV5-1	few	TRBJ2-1	CASSPDGYNEQFF	TGCGCCAGCAGCCCCGACGGATACAATGAGCAGTTCTTC
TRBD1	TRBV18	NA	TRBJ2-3	CASSPDRVGLTDTQYF	TGTGCCAGCTCACCCGACAGGGTGGGATTGACAGATACGCAGTATTTT
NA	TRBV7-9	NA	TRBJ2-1	CASSLAGSYNEQFF	TGTGCCAGCAGCCTAGCAGGCTCCTACAATGAGCAGTTCTTC
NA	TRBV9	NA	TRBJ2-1	CASSVTGNSYNEQFF	TGTGCCAGCAGCGTGACCGGGAACTCCTACAATGAGCAGTTCTTC
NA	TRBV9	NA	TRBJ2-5	CASSVGEGVHETQYF	TGTGCCAGCAGCGTAGGGGAGGGGGTCCACGAGACCCAGTACTTC
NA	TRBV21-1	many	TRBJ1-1	CATTHSPAFF	TGTGCCACCACCCACTCGCCAGCTTTCTTT
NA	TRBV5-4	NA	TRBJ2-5	CASSLYRDEETQYF	TGTGCCAGCAGCTTGTACAGGGACGAAGAGACCCAGTACTTC
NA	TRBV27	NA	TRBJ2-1	CASSLKSTYNEQFF	TGTGCCAGCAGTCTCAAATCGACCTACAATGAGCAGTTCTTC
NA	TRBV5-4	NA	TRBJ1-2	CASSLDRYYGYTF	TGTGCCAGCAGCTTGGACCGATACTATGGCTACACCTTC
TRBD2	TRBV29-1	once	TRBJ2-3	CSVDDGRGTDTQYF	TGCAGCGTTGACGACGGGAGGGGCACAGATACGCAGTATTTT
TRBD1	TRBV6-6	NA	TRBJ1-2	CASRKTGHTYGYTF	TGTGCCAGCAGAAAGACAGGGCATACCTATGGCTACACCTTC
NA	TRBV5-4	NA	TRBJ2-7	CASSFGGRSGEQYF	TGTGCCAGCAGCTTCGGGGGGCGCTCAGGCGAGCAGTACTTC
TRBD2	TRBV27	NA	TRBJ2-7	CASSFGTSGSSWGSYEQYF	TGTGCCAGCAGTTTCGGGACTAGCGGGAGTAGTTGGGGATCCTACGAGCAGTACTTC
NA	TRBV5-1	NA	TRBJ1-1	CASSLDKTMNTEAFF	TGCGCCAGCAGCTTAGACAAGACCATGAACACTGAAGCTTTCTTT
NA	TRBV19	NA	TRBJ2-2	CASGRANTGELFF	TGTGCCAGCGGACGGGCGAACACCGGGGAGCTGTTTTTT
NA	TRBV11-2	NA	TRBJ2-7	CASSLQRGTYEQYF	TGTGCCAGCAGCTTACAGAGAGGGACCTACGAGCAGTACTTC